This entry features one TCR beta chain sequence. Antigen: not known. Assay used: immunoSEQ multiplex PCR; TCRdb lists only in-frame clones, some missing. This table has tens of thousands of clones, 89% appearing once. This specimen belongs to a study of T cells in localized non-small cell lung cancer. Study-wide points: Sequencing was restricted to one tumor region; therefore, heterogeneity remains possible.

Germline V gene lookup returns CDR1 SGHRS and CDR2 YFSETQ. This CDR3 spans 16 amino acids. V dropped 4 bases and J dropped 3; count of bases not matched to a gene: 4. The J gene is TRBJ2-3, the V gene TRBV5-1, with 14 bases aligning to TRBD2. This specimen consisted of peripheral blood, obtained before any cancer treatment. The receptor comes from a man aged 35-75 years with stage I squamous cell lung carcinoma. For the CDR3, the DNA is TGCGCCAGCAGCCAGGGACTAGCGGGGGAAACAGATACGCAGTATTTT. Protein: CASSQGLAGETDTQYF.